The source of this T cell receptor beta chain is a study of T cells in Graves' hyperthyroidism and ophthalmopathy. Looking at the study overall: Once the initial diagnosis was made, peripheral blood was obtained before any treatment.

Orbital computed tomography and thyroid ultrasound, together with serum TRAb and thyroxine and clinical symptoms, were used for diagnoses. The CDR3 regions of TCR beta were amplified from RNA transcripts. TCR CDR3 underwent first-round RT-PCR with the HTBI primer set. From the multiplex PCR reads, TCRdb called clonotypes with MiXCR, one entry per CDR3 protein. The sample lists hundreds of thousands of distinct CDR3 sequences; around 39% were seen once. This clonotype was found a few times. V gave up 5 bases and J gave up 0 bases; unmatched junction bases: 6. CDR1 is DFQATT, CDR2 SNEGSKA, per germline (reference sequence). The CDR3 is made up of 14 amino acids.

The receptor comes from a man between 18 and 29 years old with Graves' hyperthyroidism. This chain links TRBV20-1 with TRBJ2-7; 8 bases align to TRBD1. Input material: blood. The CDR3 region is CSASQGVSSYEQYF. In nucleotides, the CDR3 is TGCAGTGCTTCACAGGGGGTGAGCTCCTACGAGCAGTACTTC.